This entry is about one TCR beta chain. This specimen belongs to a study of cytomegalovirus exposure and HLA in healthy donors. With 60 Vbeta and 13 Jbeta primers, the PCR was carried out. TCRdb keeps only in-frame clones here, not all; method: immunoSEQ multiplex PCR. The profile shows approximately 130,000 clones, 81% of them singletons. The germline CDR1 and CDR2 sequences are MNHEY and SVGAGI. V lost 8 bases and J lost 2; bases outside the gene matches: 11. This CDR3 region has 15 residues. This TCR derives from a man aged 18 to 30 in good health and CMV-seronegative. This chain links TRBV6-5 with TRBJ1-1; TRBD1 agrees at 7 bases. Material: PBMCs. The CDR3 here is CASRAGIGGNTEAFF. Written as DNA, the CDR3 is TGTGCCAGCCGGGCGGGCATAGGGGGCAACACTGAAGCTTTCTTT.